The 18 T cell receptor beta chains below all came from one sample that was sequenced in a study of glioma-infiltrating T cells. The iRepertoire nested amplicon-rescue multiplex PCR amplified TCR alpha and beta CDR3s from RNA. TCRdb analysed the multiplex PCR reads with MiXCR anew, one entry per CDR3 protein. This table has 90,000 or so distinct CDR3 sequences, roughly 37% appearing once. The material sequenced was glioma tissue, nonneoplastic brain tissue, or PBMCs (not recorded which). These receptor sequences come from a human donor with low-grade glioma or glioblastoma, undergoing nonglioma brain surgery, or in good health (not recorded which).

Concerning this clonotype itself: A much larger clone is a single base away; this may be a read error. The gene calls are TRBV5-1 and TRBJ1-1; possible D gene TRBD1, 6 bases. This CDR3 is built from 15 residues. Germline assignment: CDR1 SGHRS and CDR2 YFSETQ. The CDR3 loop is CASGLVSGADTEAFF. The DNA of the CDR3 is TGCGCCAGCGGCTTGGTTTCGGGGGCGGACACTGAAGCTTTCTTT.

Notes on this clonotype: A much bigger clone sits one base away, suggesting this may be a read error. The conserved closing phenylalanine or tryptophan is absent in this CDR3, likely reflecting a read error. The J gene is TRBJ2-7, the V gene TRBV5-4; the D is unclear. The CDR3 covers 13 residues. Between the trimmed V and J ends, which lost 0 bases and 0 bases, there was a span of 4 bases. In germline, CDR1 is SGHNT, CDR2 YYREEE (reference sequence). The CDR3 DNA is TGTGCCAGCAGCTTGGTGAACTCCTACGAGCAGTACTCC. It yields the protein CASSLVNSYEQYS.

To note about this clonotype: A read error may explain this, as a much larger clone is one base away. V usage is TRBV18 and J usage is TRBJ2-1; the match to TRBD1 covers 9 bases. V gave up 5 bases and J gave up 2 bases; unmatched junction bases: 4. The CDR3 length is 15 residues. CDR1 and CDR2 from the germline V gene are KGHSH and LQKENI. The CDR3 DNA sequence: TGTGCCAGCTCAGGACGGACAGGGGCCTACAATGAGCAGTTCTTC. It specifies CASSGRTGAYNEQFF.

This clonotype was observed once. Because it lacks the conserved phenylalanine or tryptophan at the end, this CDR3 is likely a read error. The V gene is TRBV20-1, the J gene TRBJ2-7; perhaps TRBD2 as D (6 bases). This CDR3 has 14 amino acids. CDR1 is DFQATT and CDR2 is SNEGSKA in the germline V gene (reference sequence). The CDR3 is CSPSSGVWTYEQYL. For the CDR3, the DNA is TGCAGTCCTAGTTCGGGGGTATGGACCTACGAGCAGTACCTC.

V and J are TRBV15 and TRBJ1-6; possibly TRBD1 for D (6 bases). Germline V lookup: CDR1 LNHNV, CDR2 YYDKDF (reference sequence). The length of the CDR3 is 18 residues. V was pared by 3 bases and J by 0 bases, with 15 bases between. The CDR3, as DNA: TGTGCCACCAGCAGTCCCGACAGGCGGAGCTCCTATAATTCACCCCTCCACTTT. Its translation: CATSSPDRRSSYNSPLHF.

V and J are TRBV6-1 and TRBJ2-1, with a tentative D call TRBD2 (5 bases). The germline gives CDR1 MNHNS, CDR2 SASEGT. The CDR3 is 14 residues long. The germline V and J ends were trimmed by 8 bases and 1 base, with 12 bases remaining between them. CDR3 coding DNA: TGTGCCAGCTGTGGACGGGGTTCCTACAATGAGCAGTTCTTC. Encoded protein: CASCGRGSYNEQFF.

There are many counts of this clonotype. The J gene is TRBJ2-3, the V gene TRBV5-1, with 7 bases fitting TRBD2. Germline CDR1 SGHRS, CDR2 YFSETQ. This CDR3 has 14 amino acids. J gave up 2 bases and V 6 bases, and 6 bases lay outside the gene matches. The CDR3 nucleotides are TGCGCCAGCACCGTGGGAGGGGACACAGATACGCAGTATTTT. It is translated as CASTVGGDTDTQYF.

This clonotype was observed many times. CDR3 residues: CSATGGTGQETQYF. CDR3 sequence (DNA): TGCAGTGCCACAGGTGGGACAGGCCAAGAGACCCAGTACTTC. The chain recombines TRBV20-1 with TRBJ2-5, with 8 bases identical to TRBD1. J was trimmed by 1 base and V by 6 bases; bases with no gene match: 7. Germline CDR1 is DFQATT and CDR2 is SNEGSKA (reference sequence). This CDR3 comprises 14 residues.

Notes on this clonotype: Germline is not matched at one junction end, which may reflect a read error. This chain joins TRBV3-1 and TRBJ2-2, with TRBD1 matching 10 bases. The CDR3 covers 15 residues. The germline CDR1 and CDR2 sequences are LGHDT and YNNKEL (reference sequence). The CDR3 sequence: CASSSRTGGIGELLF. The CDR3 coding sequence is TGTGCCAGCAGCTCTCGGACAGGGGGTATCGGGGAGCTGCTTTTT. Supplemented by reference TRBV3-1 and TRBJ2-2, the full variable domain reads DTAVSQTPKYLVTQMGNDKSIKCEQNLGHDTMYWYKQDSKKFLKIMFSYNNKELIINETVPNRFSPKSPDKAHLNLHINSLELGDSAVYFCASSSRTGGIGELLFGEGSRLTVL.

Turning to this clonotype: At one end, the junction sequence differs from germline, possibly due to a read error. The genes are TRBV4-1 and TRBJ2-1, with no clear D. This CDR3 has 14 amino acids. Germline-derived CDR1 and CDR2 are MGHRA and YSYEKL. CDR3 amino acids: CASSLRASSHSQVF. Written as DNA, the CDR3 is TGCGCCAGCAGCCTGCGAGCCTCCTCCCATTCGCAGGTCTTC.

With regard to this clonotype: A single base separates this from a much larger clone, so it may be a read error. This CDR3 reads CGVVAGYNEQFF. CDR3 nucleotide sequence: TGCGGCGTTGTCGCAGGCTACAATGAGCAGTTCTTC. The chain combines TRBV29-1 with TRBJ2-1, with D unclear. The germline V gene has CDR1 SQVTM and CDR2 ANQGSEA. The CDR3 extends over 12 amino acids.

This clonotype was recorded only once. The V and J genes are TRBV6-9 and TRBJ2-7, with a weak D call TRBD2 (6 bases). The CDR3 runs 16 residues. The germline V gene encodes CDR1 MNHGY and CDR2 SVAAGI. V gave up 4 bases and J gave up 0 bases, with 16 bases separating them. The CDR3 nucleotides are TGTGCCAGCAGTTCGCAGGGCGGGGTCCTCTCCTACGAGCAGTACTTC. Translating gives CASSSQGGVLSYEQYF.

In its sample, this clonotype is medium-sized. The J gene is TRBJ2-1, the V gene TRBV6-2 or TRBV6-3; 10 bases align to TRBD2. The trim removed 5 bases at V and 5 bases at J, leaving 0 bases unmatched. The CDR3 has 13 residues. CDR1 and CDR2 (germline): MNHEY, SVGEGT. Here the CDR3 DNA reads TGTGCCAGCAGTGGACTAGCGGACAATGAGCAGTTCTTC. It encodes CASSGLADNEQFF.

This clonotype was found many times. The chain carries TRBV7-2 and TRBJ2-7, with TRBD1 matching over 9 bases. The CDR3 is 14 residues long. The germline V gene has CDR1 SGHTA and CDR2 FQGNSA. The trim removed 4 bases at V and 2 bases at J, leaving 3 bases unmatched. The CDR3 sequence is CASSSRQGAYEQYF. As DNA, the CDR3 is TGTGCCAGCAGCTCCAGACAGGGGGCCTACGAGCAGTACTTC.

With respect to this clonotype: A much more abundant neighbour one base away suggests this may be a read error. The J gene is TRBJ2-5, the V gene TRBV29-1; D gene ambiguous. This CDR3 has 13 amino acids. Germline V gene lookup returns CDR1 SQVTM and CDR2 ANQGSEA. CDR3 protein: CGVGQAYQETQYF. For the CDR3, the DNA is TGCGGCGTTGGTCAGGCGTACCAAGAGACCCAGTACTTC.

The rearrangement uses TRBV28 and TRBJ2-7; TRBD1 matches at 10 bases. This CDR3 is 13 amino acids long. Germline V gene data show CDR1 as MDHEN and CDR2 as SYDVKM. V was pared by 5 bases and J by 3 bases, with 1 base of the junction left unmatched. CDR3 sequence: CASSGDRGYEQYF. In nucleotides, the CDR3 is TGTGCCAGCAGTGGGGACAGGGGCTACGAGCAGTACTTC.

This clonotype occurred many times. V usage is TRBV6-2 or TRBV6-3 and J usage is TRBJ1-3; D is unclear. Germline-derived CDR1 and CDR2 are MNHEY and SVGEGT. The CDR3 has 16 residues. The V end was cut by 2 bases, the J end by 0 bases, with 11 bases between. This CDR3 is CASSYGPPVSGNTIYF. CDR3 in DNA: TGTGCCAGCAGTTACGGCCCGCCGGTCTCTGGAAACACCATATATTTT.

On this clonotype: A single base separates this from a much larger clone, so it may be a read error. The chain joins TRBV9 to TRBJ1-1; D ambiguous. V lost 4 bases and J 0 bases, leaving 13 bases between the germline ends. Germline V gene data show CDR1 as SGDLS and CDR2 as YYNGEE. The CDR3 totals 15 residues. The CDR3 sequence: CASSKGKGLNTEAFF. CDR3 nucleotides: TGTGCCAGCAGCAAGGGAAAGGGCTTGAACACTGAAGCTTTCTTT.